This TCR beta chain was identified during a study of early T cells in non-severe SARS-CoV-2 infection. This clonotype was detected many times. Its target is not known. Trimming left V 3 bases short and J 3 bases short, with 7 bases between. Germline CDR1 and CDR2: SGDLS and YYNGEE. The length of the CDR3 is 13 residues. Findings of the study overall: Matching results from VDJdb favored anti-spike CD8 responses, leaving private and CD4 specificities undetected.

Attachment of unique molecular identifiers was made to individual cDNA molecules. TCRdb ran MiXCR on the 5' RACE reads and lists one entry per CDR3 protein. The sample contains 80,000 to 100,000 distinct CDR3 sequences, approximately 11% of which appear only once. Material: whole blood, obtained at baseline. The gene calls are TRBV9 and TRBJ2-1; possibly TRBD1 for D (5 bases). This clonotype was obtained from an adult who was a healthcare worker with PCR-confirmed SARS-CoV-2 infection or an uninfected control (not recorded which). The CDR3 nucleotides are TGTGCCAGCAGCGAGACAGTCTACAATGAGCAGTTCTTC. This encodes CASSETVYNEQFF. Based on the CDR3 plus reference TRBV9 and TRBJ2-1, the full variable domain is DSGVTQTPKHLITATGQRVTLRCSPRSGDLSVYWYQQSLDQGLQFLIQYYNGEERAKGNILERFSAQQFPDLHSELNLSSLELGDSALYFCASSETVYNEQFFGPGTRLTVL.